Listed below are T cell receptor beta chains from one sample, sequenced in a study of CD4 and CD8 cells across lung adenocarcinoma regions. TCRdb processed the PCR reads anew with MiXCR; each CDR3 protein has one entry. Of approximately 14,000 distinct CDR3 sequences listed, approximately 40% were seen once; the top ten hold roughly a sixth. The sequenced material came from CD4+ T cells from the center of a lung tumor. Receptors originate from a male donor with lung adenocarcinoma. The CD4 and CD8 labels of this study may be unreliable. The CDR3 runs from the conserved cysteine through the conserved F or W.

cdr3_aa: CASSNTGGSGYEQYF
v_call: TRBV6-1
j_call: -

cdr3_aa: CASSVAGPTAKDTQYF
v_call: TRBV4-2
j_call: TRBJ2-3

cdr3_aa: CASSASGRSNEQFF
v_call: TRBV10-2
j_call: TRBJ2-1

cdr3_aa: CASSQDTGEGSYNEQFF
v_call: TRBV4-2
j_call: TRBJ2-1

cdr3_aa: CASAIGQVYNEQFF
v_call: TRBV10-2
j_call: TRBJ2-1

cdr3_aa: CASSENFNNQPQHF
v_call: TRBV6-1
j_call: TRBJ1-5

cdr3_aa: CASSRRAGSSDTQYF
v_call: TRBV6-1
j_call: TRBJ2-3

cdr3_aa: CASSEAGAGANNEQFF
v_call: TRBV6-1
j_call: TRBJ2-1

cdr3_aa: CAAATGGPGQDTQYF
v_call: TRBV10-3
j_call: TRBJ2-3

cdr3_aa: CASSEMASGQETQYF
v_call: TRBV6-1
j_call: TRBJ2-5

cdr3_aa: CASSEGGQDNEQFF
v_call: TRBV10-1
j_call: TRBJ2-1

cdr3_aa: CASSELPGPKQYF
v_call: TRBV6-1
j_call: -

cdr3_aa: CASSRSQGRDIQYF
v_call: TRBV12-3/TRBV12-4
j_call: TRBJ2-4

cdr3_aa: CASSLAGGLDEQFF
v_call: TRBV11-3
j_call: TRBJ2-1

cdr3_aa: CASSVRGLDGATQYF
v_call: TRBV25-1
j_call: TRBJ2-4

cdr3_aa: CASSARDRGLRETQYF
v_call: TRBV6-1
j_call: -

cdr3_aa: CASSLSGNEQYF
v_call: TRBV27
j_call: -

cdr3_aa: CAGRRAENTQYF
v_call: TRBV7-6
j_call: TRBJ2-4

cdr3_aa: CASSHRQGAWRETQYF
v_call: TRBV28
j_call: TRBJ2-5

cdr3_aa: CATKGHSLYNEQFF
v_call: TRBV27
j_call: TRBJ2-1

cdr3_aa: CASSPQVARTGEQFF
v_call: TRBV10-2
j_call: TRBJ2-2

cdr3_aa: CASRTTGYDGYTF
v_call: TRBV6-1
j_call: TRBJ1-2

cdr3_aa: CASRRGGQGIGEQFF
v_call: TRBV7-2
j_call: TRBJ2-1

cdr3_aa: CASSYWDNTEAFF
v_call: TRBV6-5
j_call: TRBJ1-1

cdr3_aa: CASAKDSPSYEQYF
v_call: TRBV12-5
j_call: TRBJ2-7

cdr3_aa: CASSYSGEVGELFF
v_call: TRBV6-5
j_call: TRBJ2-2

cdr3_aa: CASSYQAGGGRTQYF
v_call: TRBV6-5
j_call: TRBJ2-3

cdr3_aa: CASRDLGGAREQFF
v_call: TRBV7-8
j_call: TRBJ2-1

cdr3_aa: CASSRGQYSNQPLHF
v_call: TRBV27
j_call: TRBJ1-5

cdr3_aa: CASSYSEGGAYEQYF
v_call: TRBV6-5
j_call: TRBJ2-7

cdr3_aa: CASSQQTGGQQFF
v_call: TRBV10-1
j_call: TRBJ2-1

cdr3_aa: CASTGSLAYNEQFF
v_call: TRBV6-1
j_call: TRBJ2-1

cdr3_aa: CASSASGQELPQHF
v_call: TRBV6-1
j_call: TRBJ1-5

cdr3_aa: CASSLTGLSYNEQFF
v_call: TRBV5-1
j_call: TRBJ2-1

cdr3_aa: CASSLGPSQETQYF
v_call: TRBV27
j_call: TRBJ2-5

cdr3_aa: CASSIPGGAMGEQYF
v_call: TRBV28
j_call: -

cdr3_aa: CANYPRPPLSYEQYF
v_call: TRBV6-4
j_call: -

cdr3_aa: CASSQDLAGVYEQYF
v_call: TRBV4-2
j_call: -

cdr3_aa: CASSLNPAGLNNEQFF
v_call: TRBV7-3
j_call: TRBJ2-1

cdr3_aa: CASSYSFYVGYIWNEQFF
v_call: TRBV6-5
j_call: TRBJ2-1

cdr3_aa: CASTPGQGSNTIYF
v_call: TRBV6-1
j_call: TRBJ1-3

cdr3_aa: CATSVTSGAFTDTQYF
v_call: TRBV15
j_call: TRBJ2-3

cdr3_aa: CASSPDPYNEQFF
v_call: TRBV6-1
j_call: -